The 30 T cell receptor beta chains below come from one sample, sequenced in a study of Graves' ophthalmopathy and Graves' hyperthyroidism. Using RNA transcripts, the TCR beta CDR3 regions were amplified. Amplification began with first-round RT-PCR using HTBI primers, then second-round multiplex PCR was performed. Using its own MiXCR run on the multiplex PCR reads, TCRdb lists one record per CDR3 protein. The sample has 620,000 or so distinct CDR3 sequences, over 20% seen once; the top ten hold approximately 6.5%. Sequencing input: peripheral blood. The receptors were gathered from a young woman with stable Graves' hyperthyroidism. Some clones in this sample may be carry-over from other donors' samples.

This clonotype came up once. The chain couples TRBV5-1 to TRBJ2-7; 8 bases line up with TRBD1. This CDR3 region has 14 residues. Germline V lookup: CDR1 SGHRS, CDR2 YFSETQ. After removal of 4 bases from V and 4 bases from J, the junction contained 7 bases not matched to a gene. In DNA, the CDR3 is TGCGCCAGCAGCGACAGGGGTTTCGCGTACGAGCAGTACTTC. Residues: CASSDRGFAYEQYF.

The chain joins TRBV15 to TRBJ1-5; the D gene is possibly TRBD1 (6 bases). Deletions cut 1 base from V and 6 bases from J, with 10 bases between. This CDR3 region has 14 residues. Per the germline V gene, CDR1 is LNHNV and CDR2 is YYDKDF (reference sequence). The CDR3 nucleotides are TGTGCCACCAGCAGAGCGGGGGGCGGTCAGCCCCAGCATTTT. It codes for CATSRAGGGQPQHF. Complete variable domain (other parts from reference TRBV15 and TRBJ1-5): DAMVIQNPRYQVTQFGKPVTLSCSQTLNHNVMYWYQQKSSQAPKLLFHYYDKDFNNEADTPDNFQSRRPNTSFCFLDIRSPGLGDTAMYLCATSRAGGGQPQHFGDGTRLSIL.

J is TRBJ1-1 and V is TRBV2; unclear D gene. CDR1 and CDR2 (germline): SNHLY, FYNNEI. This CDR3 comprises 14 residues. V was shortened by 4 bases and J by 3 bases, with 12 bases between the two germline ends. The CDR3 protein is CASSAFEGDTEAFF. In DNA, the CDR3 is TGTGCCAGCAGTGCCTTCGAGGGAGACACTGAAGCTTTCTTT.

The chain recombines TRBV27 with TRBJ2-7, with D possibly TRBD2 on 6 matching bases. The V end lost 8 bases, the J end lost 0 bases, and 8 bases lay between the germline ends. From germline, CDR1 is MNHEY and CDR2 SMNVEV (reference sequence). The CDR3 spans 12 residues. The CDR3 coding sequence is TGTGCCAGCGCGGGGTCCTCCTACGAGCAGTACTTC. It specifies CASAGSSYEQYF.

The V call is TRBV6-5, the J call TRBJ2-7; D is possibly TRBD1 or TRBD2 (5 bases each). This CDR3 is 15 amino acids long. Looked up from germline, CDR1 is MNHEY and CDR2 is SVGAGI. Trimming removed 10 bases from V and 0 bases from J, with 19 bases in between. CDR3 loop: CATTSGTGPSYEQYF. CDR3 DNA: TGTGCCACCACTTCAGGGACGGGCCCCTCCTACGAGCAGTACTTC.

This clonotype showed up many times. V gene TRBV6-5 combines with J gene TRBJ2-7; 8 bases match TRBD2. V lost 2 bases, J lost 4 bases, and 10 bases stayed unmatched. The germline V gene has CDR1 MNHEY and CDR2 SVGAGI. The CDR3 is 16 amino acids. The CDR3: CASSYGGAGDTYEQYF. CDR3 nucleotides: TGTGCCAGCAGTTACGGGGGAGCGGGGGATACTTACGAGCAGTACTTC.

The J gene is TRBJ2-7, the V gene TRBV11-2, with D uncertain. Trimming removed 0 bases at V and 3 bases at J, with 12 bases between. Germline V lookup: CDR1 SGHAT, CDR2 FQNNGV. The CDR3 totals 15 residues. For the CDR3, the DNA is TGTGCCAGCAGCTTAGATGGCTCAGCCAGCTACGAGCAGTACTTC. The encoded protein is CASSLDGSASYEQYF.

This clonotype was detected many times. The J gene is TRBJ2-7, the V gene TRBV9; D might be TRBD1 (6 bases). CDR3 length: 19 amino acids. Germline CDR1 and CDR2: SGDLS and YYNGEE. Deletions cut 0 bases from V and 4 bases from J, with 26 bases between. CDR3 amino acids: CASSVVVQLGHAKDYEQYF. The CDR3 coding sequence is TGTGCCAGCAGCGTAGTCGTACAATTGGGACACGCGAAGGATTACGAGCAGTACTTC.

This clonotype has at least ten counts. This chain joins TRBV7-3 and TRBJ1-3, with D uncertain. This CDR3 is 16 amino acids long. V dropped 5 bases and J dropped 0 bases, with 14 bases sitting between them. In germline, CDR1 is SGHTA, CDR2 FQGTGA. The CDR3 here is CASSPSGGSSGNTIYF. The CDR3 region has the DNA TGTGCCAGCAGCCCCTCGGGCGGAAGCTCTGGAAACACCATATATTTT.

This clonotype has at least ten counts. The chain carries TRBV5-6 and TRBJ2-5, with 12 bases aligning to TRBD2. From germline, CDR1 is SGHDT and CDR2 YYEEEE. The CDR3 loop spans 16 amino acids. Trimming took 4 bases from V and 4 from J; bases not matched to a gene: 8. CDR3 loop: CASSPSLAGGVETQYF. CDR3 DNA sequence: TGTGCCAGCAGCCCGTCCCTAGCGGGGGGGGTAGAGACCCAGTACTTC.

This clonotype was counted a few times. The V call is TRBV12-3 or TRBV12-4, the J call TRBJ1-2; 9 positions match TRBD1. The V segment lost 6 bases and the J segment 8 bases; nucleotides outside the gene matches: 4. CDR3 length: 12 residues. This CDR3 reads CASSYRGRGYTF. The CDR3 bases are TGTGCCAGCAGCTACAGGGGGCGAGGCTACACCTTC.

The sample holds many counts of this clonotype. The chain combines TRBV4-1 with TRBJ2-7; D is unclear. The CDR3 totals 13 residues. Per germline, CDR1 MGHRA and CDR2 YSYEKL. V was clipped by 0 bases and J by 1 base, with 4 bases between them. The CDR3 DNA sequence: TGCGCCAGCAGCCAAGAACTATCCTACGAGCAGTACTTC. Its translation: CASSQELSYEQYF.

This clonotype appeared a few times. The genes are TRBV30 and TRBJ1-1, with unresolved D. The germline CDR1 and CDR2 sequences are GTSNPN and SVGIG (reference sequence). The CDR3 has 13 amino acids. Trimming left V 4 bases short and J 6 bases short, with 15 bases between. The CDR3 DNA follows: TGTGCCTGGACGTCTTTTGTGGTGGCTGAAGCTTTCTTT. Protein: CAWTSFVVAEAFF.

This clonotype was picked up many times. The gene calls are TRBV11-2 and TRBJ2-7; D not resolved. The germline gives CDR1 SGHAT, CDR2 FQNNGV. Trimming took 5 bases from V and 3 from J, leaving 14 bases between them. This CDR3 region has 14 residues. For the CDR3, the DNA is TGTGCCAGCAGCCCTGACCCGATGGGCTACGAGCAGTACTTC. Its translation: CASSPDPMGYEQYF.

This clonotype has at least ten counts. The rearrangement links TRBV6-1 to TRBJ1-1; possibly TRBD1 for D (5 bases). Trimming took 4 bases from V and 3 from J, leaving 15 bases between them. Germline V lookup: CDR1 MNHNS, CDR2 SASEGT. This CDR3 has 15 amino acids. In DNA, the CDR3 is TGTGCCAGCAGTGTCGACAGAGCCTCCGACACTGAAGCTTTCTTT. This codes for CASSVDRASDTEAFF.

The J gene is TRBJ1-5, the V gene TRBV27, with a weak D call TRBD1 (5 bases). The CDR3 length is 12 residues. The germline gives CDR1 MNHEY, CDR2 SMNVEV (reference sequence). V lost 11 bases and J lost 10, with 18 bases in between. The CDR3 DNA follows: TGTGCCTACTTCTTAGGGGAAGGACCCCAGCATTTT. Encoded protein: CAYFLGEGPQHF.

The table lists this clonotype with a count of one. The chain joins TRBV11-2 to TRBJ2-7; D possibly matches TRBD1 or TRBD2 (5 bases each). V shed 5 bases and J shed 4 bases, with 21 bases lying between them. The CDR3 is made up of 16 amino acids. In germline, CDR1 is SGHAT, CDR2 FQNNGV. The CDR3 coding sequence is TGTGCCAGCAGCCCGCAGGGTTTTGGGGGATGGTACGAGCAGTACTTC. Protein: CASSPQGFGGWYEQYF.

The chain couples TRBV11-2 to TRBJ2-7, with 9 bases lining up with TRBD1. The germline gives CDR1 SGHAT, CDR2 FQNNGV. V was clipped by 4 bases and J by 6 bases; unmatched bases: 4. This CDR3 has 13 amino acids. CDR3 coding DNA: TGTGCCAGCAGCTCGGGACAGGGATCCGAGCAGTACTTC. Residues: CASSSGQGSEQYF.

This clonotype was detected a few times. This sequence joins TRBV5-1 and TRBJ1-1; TRBD1 is a possible D gene (6 bases). V lost 3 bases to trimming and J lost 5 bases, with 14 bases between them. This CDR3 has 14 residues. Looked up from germline, CDR1 is SGHRS and CDR2 is YFSETQ. This chain's CDR3 is CASSSWGQKTEAFF. The CDR3 DNA is TGCGCCAGCAGCTCGTGGGGGCAGAAGACTGAAGCTTTCTTT.

A word on this clonotype: This could be a read error, since a much larger clone is one nucleotide away. This chain's CDR3 is CASSGDYTGELVF. Written as DNA, the CDR3 is TGTGCCAGCAGTGGAGACTACACCGGGGAGCTGGTTTTT. The chain links TRBV6-1 to TRBJ2-2; TRBD2 might be the D (5 bases). Germline CDR1 is MNHNS and CDR2 is SASEGT. The CDR3 is 13 amino acids.

In its sample, this clonotype was seen many times. The rearrangement joins TRBV10-3 to TRBJ2-5; the match to TRBD1 covers 8 bases. J gave up 4 bases and V 6 bases, and 4 bases lay outside the gene matches. Germline CDR1 is ENHRY and CDR2 is SYGVKD. The CDR3 is made up of 13 amino acids. DNA of the CDR3: TGTGCCATCAGGGGGACAGGCCGAGAGACCCAGTACTTC. It codes for CAIRGTGRETQYF.

This clonotype was seen a few times. The CDR3 region has the DNA TGTGCCAGCAGTTACTCAGGCAGGGGAATGAACACTGAAGCTTTCTTT. Translating it yields CASSYSGRGMNTEAFF. This sequence joins TRBV6-2 or TRBV6-3 and TRBJ1-1; D may be TRBD1 (6 bases). Trimming removed 0 bases from V and 0 bases from J, with 11 bases in between. Germline V CDR1 and CDR2: MNHEY, SVGEGT. The CDR3 contains 16 residues.

The CDR3 protein is CASGTGKAFF. CDR3 in DNA: TGTGCCAGCGGGACAGGGAAAGCTTTCTTT. V is TRBV27 and J is TRBJ1-1; TRBD1 matches 9 bases. This CDR3 spans 10 amino acids. Germline V gives CDR1 MNHEY, CDR2 SMNVEV (reference sequence). J was trimmed by 9 bases and V by 8 bases; bases with no gene match: 1.

The sample holds many counts of this clonotype. This chain uses TRBV7-9 with TRBJ1-2; the D gene is possibly TRBD1 (5 bases). This CDR3 has 14 residues. V dropped 1 base and J dropped 8 bases, with 14 bases sitting between them. Germline V CDR1 and CDR2: SEHNR, FQNEAQ (reference sequence). In nucleotides, the CDR3 is TGTGCCAGCAGCTTAGTAGGACAACATCAAGGCTACACCTTC. Translating it yields CASSLVGQHQGYTF.

There are many counts of this clonotype. Relative to the germline gene, one junction end is altered; a read error may explain this. This rearrangement joins TRBV20-1 to TRBJ1-1; 8 bases map to TRBD1. The CDR3 totals 12 residues. Germline assignment: CDR1 DFQATT and CDR2 SNEGSKA (reference sequence). The CDR3 here is CSTRGLHTEAFF. The DNA of the CDR3 is TGTAGTACCAGGGGGCTACACACTGAAGCTTTCTTT.

This clonotype was seen at least ten times. The junction and the germline gene differ at one end; a read error may be behind it. J is TRBJ2-7 and V is TRBV5-6; D remains unclear. The CDR3 has 13 residues. Germline CDR1 SGHDT, CDR2 YYEEEE. The CDR3 loop is CVSSLSRTYEQYF. The CDR3 nucleotides read TGTGTCAGCAGCTTATCGCGAACCTACGAGCAGTACTTC.

This clonotype was detected ten times or more. The chain is built from TRBV19 and TRBJ1-2; 7 bases line up with TRBD1. The J segment lost 3 bases and the V segment lost 6 bases, leaving 7 bases of the junction unmatched. The CDR3 is 14 residues long. Germline CDR1 reads LNHDA; CDR2 reads SQIVND (reference sequence). The CDR3: CASRRQGGDYGYTF. In nucleotides, the CDR3 is TGTGCCAGTAGGAGACAGGGCGGCGACTATGGCTACACCTTC.

This clonotype was counted many times. The chain employs TRBV9 and TRBJ2-7; no clear D gene. Germline loops: CDR1 SGDLS, CDR2 YYNGEE. V was clipped by 0 bases and J by 6 bases, with 10 bases between them. This CDR3 is 13 amino acids long. The CDR3: CASSVGGSTEQYF. The CDR3 DNA reads TGTGCCAGCAGCGTAGGAGGCAGTACCGAGCAGTACTTC.

About this clonotype itself: A much larger clone lies one base from this, so it may be a read error. The rearrangement joins TRBV6-5 to TRBJ1-5; D gene ambiguous. V was pared by 4 bases and J by 7 bases, with 17 bases between. This CDR3 spans 15 amino acids. Per the germline V gene, CDR1 is MNHEY and CDR2 is SVGAGI. The CDR3 sequence: CASSLGSIDGQPQHF. Written as DNA, the CDR3 is TGTGCCAGCAGTTTGGGAAGTATTGACGGGCAGCCCCAGCATTTT.

There are many counts of this clonotype. V usage is TRBV2 and J usage is TRBJ2-7; TRBD2 agrees at 9 bases. Germline loops: CDR1 SNHLY, CDR2 FYNNEI. Unmatched junction bases numbered 8, after V lost 4 bases and J lost 10 bases. This CDR3 contains 13 residues. CDR3 coding DNA: TGTGCCAGCAGTGCCTCGGGGCGGGAGGGACAGTACTTC. This sequence encodes CASSASGREGQYF.